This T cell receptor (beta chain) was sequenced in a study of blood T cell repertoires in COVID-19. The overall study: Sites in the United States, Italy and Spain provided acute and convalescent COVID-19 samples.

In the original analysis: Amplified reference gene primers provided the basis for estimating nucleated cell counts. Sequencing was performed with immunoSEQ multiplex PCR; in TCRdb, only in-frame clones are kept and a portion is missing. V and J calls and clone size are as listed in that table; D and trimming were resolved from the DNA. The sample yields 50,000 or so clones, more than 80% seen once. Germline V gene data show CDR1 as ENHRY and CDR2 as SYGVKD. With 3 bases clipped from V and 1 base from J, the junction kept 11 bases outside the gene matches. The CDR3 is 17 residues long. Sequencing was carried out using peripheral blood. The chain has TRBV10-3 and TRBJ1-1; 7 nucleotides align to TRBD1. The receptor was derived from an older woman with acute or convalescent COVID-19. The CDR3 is CAISESGQVGPNTEAFF. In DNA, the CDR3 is TGTGCCATCAGTGAAAGCGGACAGGTGGGGCCGAACACTGAAGCTTTCTTT.